This passage covers 23 T cell receptor beta chains from one sample sequenced in a study of beta chain features in type 1 diabetes. Their specific antigens are unknown. General observations from the study: Moderately but significantly shorter TCRB CDR3s were found in Type 1 diabetes patients in all four CD4+ subsets.

The whole isolated RNA underwent reverse transcription, so sequencing captured expressed TCRB transcripts. The assay was immunoSEQ multiplex PCR, and TCRdb's table has in-frame clones only and misses some. The sample holds approximately 600,000 clones, approximately 13% seen once. What was sequenced was naive CD4+ T cells from blood. The receptors stem from a man younger than 45 with type 1 diabetes.

V usage is TRBV2 and J usage is TRBJ1-5; 7 bases are a match to TRBD1. Germline CDR1 is SNHLY and CDR2 is FYNNEI. The CDR3 loop spans 17 amino acids. V was clipped by 6 bases and J by 1 base; unmatched bases: 12. As DNA, the CDR3 is TGTGCCAGCAGCCCGACGGCAGGGGGTTTAAGCAATCAGCCCCAGCATTTT. Translated, it gives CASSPTAGGLSNQPQHF.

There are a few counts of this clone. The sample holds other DNA sequences that translate to the same CDR3. The chain has TRBV4-3 and TRBJ2-7; the match to TRBD2 covers 8 bases. Germline trimming cut 0 bases from V and 0 bases from J; bases unmatched to any gene: 1. CDR1 is LGHNA, CDR2 YSLEER, per germline. The CDR3 runs to 15 residues. CDR3 residues: CASSQDRGGSYEQYF. CDR3 sequence (DNA): TGCGCCAGCAGCCAAGACCGGGGGGGCTCCTACGAGCAGTACTTC.

This clone has just one count. The chain carries TRBV15 and TRBJ1-2; no firm D call. CDR1 is LNHNV, CDR2 YYDKDF, per germline (reference sequence). The CDR3 loop spans 12 amino acids. Trimming took off 5 bases at V and 7 bases at J, with 11 bases between the two ends. The CDR3 reads CATSREGSGYTF. CDR3 coding DNA: TGTGCCACCAGCCGGGAAGGGTCTGGCTACACCTTC.

A few counts support this clone. The chain combines TRBV7-9 with TRBJ1-3, with TRBD1 as a possible D gene (6 bases). The CDR3 is 15 amino acids. Per germline, CDR1 SEHNR and CDR2 FQNEAQ (reference sequence). The V gene lost 5 bases and the J gene lost 0 bases, with 11 bases spanning the gap. Here the CDR3 DNA reads TGTGCCAGCAGCACCCGGACAGACTCTGGAAACACCATATATTTT. Amino acid sequence: CASSTRTDSGNTIYF.

This clone was counted a few times. The chain links TRBV27 to TRBJ1-6, with D hard to call. The CDR3 is 14 amino acids. Germline V CDR1 and CDR2: MNHEY, SMNVEV (reference sequence). V was cut by 4 bases and J by 9 bases, with 13 bases left in between. This CDR3 is CASSSYRPGSPLHF. In nucleotides, the CDR3 is TGTGCCAGCAGTTCTTACCGCCCGGGTTCACCCCTCCACTTT.

The table lists this clone with a few counts. The V call is TRBV5-6, the J call TRBJ1-5; no clear D. The V end lost 2 bases, the J end lost 0 bases, and 12 bases lay between the germline ends. Germline V gives CDR1 SGHDT, CDR2 YYEEEE. The CDR3 contains 16 residues. The CDR3 region is CASSFGGRVSNQPQHF. As DNA, the CDR3 is TGTGCCAGCAGCTTTGGCGGACGGGTTAGCAATCAGCCCCAGCATTTT.

This clone was seen a handful of times. The chain links TRBV10-3 to TRBJ1-2, with a tentative D call TRBD1 (5 bases). This CDR3 spans 16 amino acids. V lost 0 bases and J lost 1, with 12 bases in between. CDR1 and CDR2 from the germline V gene are ENHRY and SYGVKD. The CDR3, as DNA: TGTGCCATCAGTGAGTCGGGGCGGGATTTTAACTATGGCTACACCTTC. Translated, it gives CAISESGRDFNYGYTF.

This clone was recorded a few times. This chain connects TRBV2 to TRBJ2-5, with D unresolved. The germline V gene encodes CDR1 SNHLY and CDR2 FYNNEI. The CDR3 extends over 11 amino acids. V lost 11 bases and J lost 2, with 9 bases in between. CDR3 sequence (DNA): TGTGCCGGCTCAATTCAAGAGACCCAGTACTTC. Protein: CAGSIQETQYF.

The rearrangement links TRBV25-1 to TRBJ2-2, with 7 positions matching TRBD1. With V trimmed by 8 bases and J by 2 bases, 5 bases remained unmatched. CDR1 is MGHDK, CDR2 SYGVNS, per germline. There are 14 residues in the CDR3. CDR3 loop: CASVGTANTGELFF. DNA of the CDR3: TGTGCCAGCGTCGGGACAGCAAACACCGGGGAGCTGTTTTTT.

The chain employs TRBV11-3 and TRBJ2-7; 10 bases match TRBD1. V lost 3 bases to trimming and J lost 2 bases; unmatched junction nucleotides: 7. The CDR3 is made up of 16 amino acids. In germline, CDR1 is SGHNT, CDR2 YENEEA. The CDR3 loop reads CASSFGTGDLPYEQYF. DNA of the CDR3: TGTGCCAGCAGCTTCGGGACAGGGGACCTACCCTACGAGCAGTACTTC.

Note on this clone: One end of the junction does not line up with germline, which may come from a read error. V gene TRBV28 combines with J gene TRBJ1-5; D gene uncertain. From germline, CDR1 is MDHEN and CDR2 SYDVKM. There are 12 residues in the CDR3. CDR3 nucleotides: TGTGCCAGCACTTTAGGGTTTCAGCCCCAGCATTTT. Its translation is CASTLGFQPQHF.

This clone was picked up a small number of times. This chain uses TRBV6-5 with TRBJ2-2; D remains ambiguous. CDR1 is MNHEY and CDR2 is SVGAGI in the germline V gene. V gave up 7 bases and J gave up 1 base, with 13 bases separating them. This CDR3 contains 15 residues. The CDR3 region is CASNLDPGNTGELFF. CDR3 DNA: TGTGCCAGCAACCTCGATCCAGGGAACACCGGGGAGCTGTTTTTT.

This sequence joins TRBV30 and TRBJ1-2, with 7 bases matching TRBD1. Germline CDR1 and CDR2: GTSNPN and SVGIG (reference sequence). The CDR3 extends over 12 amino acids. The ends lost 8 bases at V and 4 bases at J; junction bases unmatched: 7. CDR3 DNA: TGTGCCACAGAGGGGGCCGGCTATGGCTACACCTTC. Translated, it gives CATEGAGYGYTF.

Concerning this clone itself: The sample contains more than one DNA sequence encoding this CDR3. The rearrangement joins TRBV5-1 to TRBJ2-5, with 12 bases aligning to TRBD1. Trimming removed 4 bases from V and 4 bases from J; junction bases left unmatched: 2. The germline V gene has CDR1 SGHRS and CDR2 YFSETQ. The length of the CDR3 is 14 residues. The chain's CDR3 is CASSLGQGAETQYF. Written as DNA, the CDR3 is TGCGCCAGCAGCCTGGGACAGGGGGCAGAGACCCAGTACTTC.

The genes are TRBV4-2 and TRBJ1-2; a possible D gene is TRBD1 (5 bases). The CDR3 is 13 residues long. The germline V gene has CDR1 LGHNA and CDR2 YNFKEQ. Trimming removed 1 base at V and 8 bases at J, with 11 bases between. The CDR3 region is CASSQVGEGGYTF. The CDR3 region has the DNA TGTGCCAGCAGCCAAGTAGGGGAAGGAGGCTACACCTTC.

The V call is TRBV5-1, the J call TRBJ2-5; possible D gene TRBD1, 6 bases. The CDR3 loop spans 14 amino acids. The V end lost 2 bases, the J end lost 2 bases, and 10 bases lay between the germline ends. Germline V gene data show CDR1 as SGHRS and CDR2 as YFSETQ. CDR3 nucleotides: TGCGCCAGCAGCTTAGTAGACAGGCAAGAGACCCAGTACTTC. This gives the protein CASSLVDRQETQYF.

Only a few counts were recorded for this clone. The rearrangement joins TRBV6-6 to TRBJ2-5; TRBD1 is a possible D gene (6 bases). Germline V gene data show CDR1 as MNHNY and CDR2 as SVGAGI (reference sequence). V shed 6 bases and J shed 0 bases, with 11 bases lying between them. This CDR3 comprises 14 residues. The CDR3 DNA follows: TGTGCCAGCAGGTCGGGACAAAACCAAGAGACCCAGTACTTC. This sequence encodes CASRSGQNQETQYF.

This chain uses TRBV14 with TRBJ1-2; D gene unclear. This CDR3 spans 13 amino acids. The V end lost 1 base, the J end lost 8 bases, and 11 bases lay between the germline ends. From germline, CDR1 is SGHDN and CDR2 FVKESK. CDR3 sequence: CASSQVQEGGYTF. CDR3 DNA sequence: TGTGCCAGCAGCCAAGTTCAGGAGGGAGGCTACACCTTC.

The chain recombines TRBV5-1 with TRBJ2-6, with 9 nucleotides matching TRBD1. CDR1 is SGHRS, CDR2 YFSETQ, per germline. The length of the CDR3 is 17 residues. J gave up 0 bases and V 4 bases, and 5 bases lay outside the gene matches. CDR3 sequence (DNA): TGCGCCAGCAGCCAAGGGACAGGGACCTCTGGGGCCAACGTCCTGACTTTC. It translates to CASSQGTGTSGANVLTF. The full variable domain, completed using reference TRBV5-1 and TRBJ2-6, is KAGVTQTPRYLIKTRGQQVTLSCSPISGHRSVSWYQQTPGQGLQFLFEYFSETQRNKGNFPGRFSGRQFSNSRSEMNVSTLELGDSALYLCASSQGTGTSGANVLTFGAGSRLTVL.

CDR3 region: CASRTGGAYEQYF. The CDR3 nucleotides read TGCGCCAGCAGAACCGGGGGCGCCTACGAGCAGTACTTC. The chain is built from TRBV5-1 and TRBJ2-7; tentatively, D is TRBD1 or TRBD2 (6 bases each). Germline-derived CDR1 and CDR2 are SGHRS and YFSETQ. V shed 5 bases and J shed 2 bases, with 11 bases lying between them. The CDR3 extends over 13 amino acids.

V and J are TRBV29-1 and TRBJ2-2; D may be TRBD1 (6 bases). Trimming stripped 5 bases from V and 1 base from J, with 14 bases between. CDR1 SQVTM and CDR2 ANQGSEA come from the germline V gene. This CDR3 comprises 15 residues. The CDR3 spells CSVPTLGQNTGELFF. The CDR3 DNA sequence: TGCAGCGTTCCCACATTGGGACAGAACACCGGGGAGCTGTTTTTT.

This chain connects TRBV6-5 to TRBJ2-7, with D maybe TRBD2 (5 bases). V was shortened by 2 bases and J by 0 bases, with 11 bases between the two germline ends. The CDR3 loop spans 15 amino acids. Looked up from germline, CDR1 is MNHEY and CDR2 is SVGAGI. The CDR3 DNA reads as TGTGCCAGCAGTTACGCGGGCAGCCTCTCCTACGAGCAGTACTTC. It translates to CASSYAGSLSYEQYF.

This clone was picked up a small number of times. This chain joins TRBV30 and TRBJ1-4, with a possible D match to TRBD1 (5 bases). Trimming left V 2 bases short and J 3 bases short, with 7 bases between. Looked up from germline, CDR1 is GTSNPN and CDR2 is SVGIG (reference sequence). The CDR3 has 13 residues. The CDR3 sequence is CAWSMGANEKLFF. The CDR3 region has the DNA TGTGCCTGGAGTATGGGGGCTAATGAAAAACTGTTTTTT.